The sequence of this TCR beta chain was determined in a study of long-term antiretroviral therapy in people with HIV. With 3 bases removed from V and 4 bases from J, the gap between germline ends came to 9 bases. Germline-derived CDR1 and CDR2 are SGHVS and FNYEAQ. The CDR3 sequence is 13 residues long. At the survey level, the v3.0 immunoSEQ assay was run. Assay: immunoSEQ multiplex PCR; the TCRdb copy retains only in-frame clones and omits some. The table has 20,000 to 30,000 clones, 85% to 95% seen once. This material consisted of unsorted PBMCs, taken just over 4.8 years after starting antiretroviral therapy. The receptor was isolated from a woman aged 50 to 60 with HIV. This sequence joins TRBV7-6 and TRBJ2-5; perhaps TRBD1 as D (5 bases). The CDR3 loop reads CASSFSTGETQYF. CDR3 coding DNA: TGTGCCAGCAGCTTTAGTACAGGAGAGACCCAGTACTTC. The whole variable domain, remainder taken from reference TRBV7-6 and TRBJ2-5, is GAGVSQSPRYKVTKRGQDVALRCDPISGHVSLYWYRQALGQGPEFLTYFNYEAQQDKSGLPNDRFSAERPEGSISTLTIQRTEQRDSAMYRCASSFSTGETQYFGPGTRLLVL.